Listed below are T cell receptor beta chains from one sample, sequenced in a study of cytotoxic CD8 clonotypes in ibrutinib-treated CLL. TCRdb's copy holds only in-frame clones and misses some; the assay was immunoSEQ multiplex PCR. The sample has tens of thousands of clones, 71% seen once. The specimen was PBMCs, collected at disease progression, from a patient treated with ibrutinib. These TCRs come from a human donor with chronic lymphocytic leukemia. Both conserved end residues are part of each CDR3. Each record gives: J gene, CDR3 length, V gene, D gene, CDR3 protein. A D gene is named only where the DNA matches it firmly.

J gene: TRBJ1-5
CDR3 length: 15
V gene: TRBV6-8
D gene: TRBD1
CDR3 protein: CASSYGDRGYQPQHF

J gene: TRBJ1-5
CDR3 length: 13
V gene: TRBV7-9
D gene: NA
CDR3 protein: CASSGTQNQPQHF

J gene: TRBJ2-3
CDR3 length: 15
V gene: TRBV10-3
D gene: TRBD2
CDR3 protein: CAIKGTSGRTDTQYF

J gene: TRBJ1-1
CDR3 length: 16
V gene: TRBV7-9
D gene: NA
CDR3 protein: CASSLIGRGLNTEAFF

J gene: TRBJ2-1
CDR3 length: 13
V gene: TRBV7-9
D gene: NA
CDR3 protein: CASSLTGTNEQFF

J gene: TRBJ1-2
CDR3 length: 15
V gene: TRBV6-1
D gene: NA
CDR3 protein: CASSEGSYRLRGYTF

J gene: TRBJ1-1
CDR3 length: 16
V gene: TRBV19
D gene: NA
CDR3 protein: CASSILVSGPDGEAFF

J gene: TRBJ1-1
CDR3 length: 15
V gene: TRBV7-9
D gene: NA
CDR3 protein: CASSLVGGGGTEAFF

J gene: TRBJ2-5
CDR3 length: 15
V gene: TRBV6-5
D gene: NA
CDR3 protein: CASSYEATDQETQYF

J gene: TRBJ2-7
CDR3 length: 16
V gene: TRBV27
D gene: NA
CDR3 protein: CASSHPPGPIAYEQYF

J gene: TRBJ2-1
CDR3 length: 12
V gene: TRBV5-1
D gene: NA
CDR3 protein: CASSLVLNEQFF

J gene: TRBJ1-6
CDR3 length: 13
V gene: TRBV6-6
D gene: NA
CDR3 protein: CASSRESPGALHF

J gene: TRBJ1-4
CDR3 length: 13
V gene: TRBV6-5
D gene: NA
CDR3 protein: CASSSRVNEKLFF